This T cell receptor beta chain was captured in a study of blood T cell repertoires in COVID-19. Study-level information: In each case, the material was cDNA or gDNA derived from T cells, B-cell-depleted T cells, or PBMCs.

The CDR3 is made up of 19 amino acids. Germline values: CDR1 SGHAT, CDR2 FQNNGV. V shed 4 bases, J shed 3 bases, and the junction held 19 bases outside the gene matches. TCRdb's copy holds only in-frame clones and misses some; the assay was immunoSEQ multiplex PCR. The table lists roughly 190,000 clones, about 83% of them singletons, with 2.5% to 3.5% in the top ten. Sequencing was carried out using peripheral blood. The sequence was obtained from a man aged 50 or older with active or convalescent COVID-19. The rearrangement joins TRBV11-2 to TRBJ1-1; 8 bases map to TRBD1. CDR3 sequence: CASSYYQLNFRGRDTEAFF. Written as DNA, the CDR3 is TGTGCCAGCAGCTACTACCAGCTCAATTTCAGGGGGCGCGACACTGAAGCTTTCTTT.